This T cell receptor beta chain is drawn from a study of T cells in Graves' hyperthyroidism and ophthalmopathy. Findings and caveats of the study: Median prediction lead before ophthalmopathy onset was 6.5 months with the model. Most clonotypes expanded in the thyroid (above 0.001) were also present in blood. Using 13 V-J features, a model discriminated ophthalmopathy from stable hyperthyroidism.

The source material, RNA transcripts, was used to amplify TCR beta CDR3 regions. TCR CDR3 regions were first amplified by RT-PCR with HTBI primers. TCRdb passed the multiplex PCR reads through MiXCR, listing each CDR3 protein once. This table has a few hundred thousand distinct CDR3 sequences, just over 45% appearing once. Patients showing uncontrolled infection, other autoimmune disease, pregnancy or lactation were ineligible. Germline V CDR1 and CDR2: DFQATT, SNEGSKA (reference sequence). This CDR3 spans 17 amino acids. The junction had 7 bases not matched to a gene; V was cut back by 2 bases and J by 1 base. On this clonotype: Antigen specificity is unknown.

This TCR was sampled from an adult woman with Graves' disease, either hyperthyroidism or ophthalmopathy (not recorded which). The chain joins TRBV20-1 to TRBJ2-7, with 14 positions matching TRBD2. Sequencing was carried out using peripheral blood or thyroid tissue (not recorded which). CDR3 protein: CSARPGTSGRWSYEQYF. DNA for the CDR3: TGCAGTGCTAGACCCGGGACTAGCGGGAGATGGTCCTACGAGCAGTACTTC.